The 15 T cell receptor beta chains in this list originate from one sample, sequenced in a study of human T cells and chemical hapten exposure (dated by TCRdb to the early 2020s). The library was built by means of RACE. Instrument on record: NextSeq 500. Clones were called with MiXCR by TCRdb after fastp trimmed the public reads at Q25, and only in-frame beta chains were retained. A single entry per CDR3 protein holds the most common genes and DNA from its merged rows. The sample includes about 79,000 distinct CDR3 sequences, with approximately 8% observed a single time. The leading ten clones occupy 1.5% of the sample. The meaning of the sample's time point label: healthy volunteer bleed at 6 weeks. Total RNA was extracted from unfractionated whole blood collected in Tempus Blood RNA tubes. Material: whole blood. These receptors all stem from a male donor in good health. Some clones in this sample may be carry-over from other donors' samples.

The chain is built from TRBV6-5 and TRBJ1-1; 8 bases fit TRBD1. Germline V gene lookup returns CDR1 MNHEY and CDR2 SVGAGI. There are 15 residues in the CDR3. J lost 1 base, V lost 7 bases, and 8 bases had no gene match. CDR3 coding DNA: TGTGCCAGCATGCGGACAGGGAGAAAGAACACTGAAGCTTTCTTT. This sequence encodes CASMRTGRKNTEAFF.

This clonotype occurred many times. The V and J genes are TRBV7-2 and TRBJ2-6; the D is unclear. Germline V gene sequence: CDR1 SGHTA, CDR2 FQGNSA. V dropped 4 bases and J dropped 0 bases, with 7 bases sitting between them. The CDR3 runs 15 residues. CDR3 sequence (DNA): TGTGCCAGCAGCTCCCAGATCTCTGGGGCCAACGTCCTGACTTTC. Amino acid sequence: CASSSQISGANVLTF.

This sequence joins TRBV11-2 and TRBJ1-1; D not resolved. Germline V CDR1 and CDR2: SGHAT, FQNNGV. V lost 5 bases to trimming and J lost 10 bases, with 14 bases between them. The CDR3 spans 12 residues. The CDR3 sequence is CASSKERVGAFF. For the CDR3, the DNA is TGTGCCAGCAGCAAAGAGAGGGTTGGAGCTTTCTTT.

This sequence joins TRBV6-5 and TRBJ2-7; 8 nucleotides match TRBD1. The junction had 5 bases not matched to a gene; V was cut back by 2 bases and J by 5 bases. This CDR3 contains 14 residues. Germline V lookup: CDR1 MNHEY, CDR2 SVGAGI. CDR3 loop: CASSYTRQGHEQYF. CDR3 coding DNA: TGTGCCAGCAGTTACACGAGACAGGGGCACGAGCAGTACTTC.

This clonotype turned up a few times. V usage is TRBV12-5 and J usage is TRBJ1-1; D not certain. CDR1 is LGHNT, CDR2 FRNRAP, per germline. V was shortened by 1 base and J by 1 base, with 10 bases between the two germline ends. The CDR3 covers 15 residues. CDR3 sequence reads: CASGLGFLGNTEAFF. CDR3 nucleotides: TGTGCTAGTGGTTTGGGGTTCCTGGGGAACACTGAAGCTTTCTTT.

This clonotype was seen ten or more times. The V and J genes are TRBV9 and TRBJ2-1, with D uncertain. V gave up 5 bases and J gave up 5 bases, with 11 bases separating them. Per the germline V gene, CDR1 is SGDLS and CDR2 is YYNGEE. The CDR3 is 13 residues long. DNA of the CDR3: TGTGCCAGCAGGGTCGTGGGCGACAATGAGCAGTTCTTC. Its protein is CASRVVGDNEQFF.

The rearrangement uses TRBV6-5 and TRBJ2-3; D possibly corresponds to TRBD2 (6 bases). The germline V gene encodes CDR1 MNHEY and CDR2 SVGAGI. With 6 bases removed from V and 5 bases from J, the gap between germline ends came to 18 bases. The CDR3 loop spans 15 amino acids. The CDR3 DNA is TGTGCCAGCAGGGAGATACGGGCGGGAAAAGATACGCAGTATTTT. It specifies CASREIRAGKDTQYF.

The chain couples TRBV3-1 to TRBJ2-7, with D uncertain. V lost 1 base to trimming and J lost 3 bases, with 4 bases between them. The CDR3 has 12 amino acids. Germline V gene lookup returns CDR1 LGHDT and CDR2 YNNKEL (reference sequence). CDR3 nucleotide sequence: TGTGCCAGCAGCCAAGCAGACTACGAGCAGTACTTC. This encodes CASSQADYEQYF.

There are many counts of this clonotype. The DNA of the CDR3 is TGTGCCAGCAGCACAGACAGGGGCTACACCTTC. Amino acids: CASSTDRGYTF. This chain uses TRBV3-1 with TRBJ1-2; the D gene is possibly TRBD1 (6 bases). With 5 bases removed from V and 8 bases from J, the gap between germline ends came to 9 bases. Germline V gives CDR1 LGHDT, CDR2 YNNKEL (reference sequence). CDR3 length: 11 amino acids.

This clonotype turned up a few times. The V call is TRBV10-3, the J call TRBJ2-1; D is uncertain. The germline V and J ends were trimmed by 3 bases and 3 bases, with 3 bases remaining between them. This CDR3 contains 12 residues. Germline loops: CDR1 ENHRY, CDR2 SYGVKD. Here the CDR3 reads CAISDYYNEQFF. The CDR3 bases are TGTGCCATCAGTGACTACTACAATGAGCAGTTCTTC.

The CDR3 nucleotides read TGTGCCAGCAGTTACCGGACACCTTCTACAGATACGCAGTATTTT. Translated, it gives CASSYRTPSTDTQYF. The V and J genes are TRBV6-5 and TRBJ2-3; a possible D gene is TRBD1 (5 bases). Per germline, CDR1 MNHEY and CDR2 SVGAGI. This CDR3 has 15 residues. V gave up 2 bases and J gave up 3 bases, with 12 bases separating them.

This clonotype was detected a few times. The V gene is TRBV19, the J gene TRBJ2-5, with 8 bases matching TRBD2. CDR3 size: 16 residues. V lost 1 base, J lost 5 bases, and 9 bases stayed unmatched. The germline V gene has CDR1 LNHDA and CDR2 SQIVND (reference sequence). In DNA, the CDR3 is TGTGCCAGTAGTATAGGGGTAGCGGGGCGATGGGAGACCCAGTACTTC. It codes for CASSIGVAGRWETQYF.

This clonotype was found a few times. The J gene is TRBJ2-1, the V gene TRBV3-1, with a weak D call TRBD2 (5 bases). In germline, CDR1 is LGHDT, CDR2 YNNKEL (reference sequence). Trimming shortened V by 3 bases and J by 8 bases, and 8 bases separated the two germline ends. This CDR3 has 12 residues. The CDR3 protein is CASSHRADEQFF. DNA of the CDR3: TGTGCCAGCAGCCACCGAGCGGATGAGCAGTTCTTC.

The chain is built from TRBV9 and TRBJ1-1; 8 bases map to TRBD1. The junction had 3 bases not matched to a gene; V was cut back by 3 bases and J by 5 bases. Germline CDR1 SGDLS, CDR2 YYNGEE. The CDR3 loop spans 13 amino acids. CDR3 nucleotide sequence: TGTGCCAGCAGCGCCGACAGGGGTACTGAAGCTTTCTTT. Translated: CASSADRGTEAFF. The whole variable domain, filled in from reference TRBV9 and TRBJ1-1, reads DSGVTQTPKHLITATGQRVTLRCSPRSGDLSVYWYQQSLDQGLQFLIQYYNGEERAKGNILERFSAQQFPDLHSELNLSSLELGDSALYFCASSADRGTEAFFGQGTRLTVV.

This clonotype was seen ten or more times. The CDR3: CASSPQTDRFNQPQHF. The CDR3 DNA follows: TGTGCCAGCAGTCCCCAGACGGACAGATTCAATCAGCCCCAGCATTTT. The chain links TRBV6-6 to TRBJ1-5; TRBD1 is a possible D gene (6 bases). The CDR3 loop spans 16 amino acids. CDR1 MNHNY and CDR2 SVGAGI come from the germline V gene (reference sequence). V dropped 5 bases and J dropped 3 bases, with 17 bases sitting between them.